The present T cell receptor (beta chain) was sequenced within a study of CD8+ T cells in alopecia areata. V lost 4 bases to trimming and J lost 4 bases, with 10 bases between them. This CDR3 comprises 12 residues. CDR1 is SQVTM and CDR2 is ANQGSEA in the germline V gene. cDNA prepared by RNA extraction and subsequent reverse transcription served as the template for sequencing. The data were produced by immunoSEQ multiplex PCR, yet TCRdb's version contains in-frame clones alone and is incomplete. Among fewer than 150,000 clones listed, 55% to 80% were seen once. The authors sorted CD4+ and CD8+ T cells from PBMCs.

This TCR was sampled from a human donor in good health. Sequencing was performed on CD4+ T cells sorted from blood. The chain uses TRBV29-1 and TRBJ2-5, with D possibly being TRBD2 (6 bases). CDR3 nucleotide sequence: TGCAGCGTTGTAGGCGGGATAGAGACCCAGTACTTC. Protein: CSVVGGIETQYF.